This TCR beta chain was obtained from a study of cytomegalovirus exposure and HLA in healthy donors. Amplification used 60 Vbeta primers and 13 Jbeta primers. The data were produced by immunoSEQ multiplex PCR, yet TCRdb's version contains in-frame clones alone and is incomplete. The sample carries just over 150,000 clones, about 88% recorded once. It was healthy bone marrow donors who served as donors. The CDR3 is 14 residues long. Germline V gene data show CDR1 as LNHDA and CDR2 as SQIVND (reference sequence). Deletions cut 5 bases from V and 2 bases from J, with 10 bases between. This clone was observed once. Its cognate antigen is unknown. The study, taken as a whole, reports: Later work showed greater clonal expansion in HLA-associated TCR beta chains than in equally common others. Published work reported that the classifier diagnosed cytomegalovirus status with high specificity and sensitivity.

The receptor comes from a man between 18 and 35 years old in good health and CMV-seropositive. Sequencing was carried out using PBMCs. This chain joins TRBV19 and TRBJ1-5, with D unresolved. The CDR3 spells CASSSWHRNQPQHF. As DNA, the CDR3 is TGTGCCAGTAGTTCGTGGCATCGCAATCAGCCCCAGCATTTT.